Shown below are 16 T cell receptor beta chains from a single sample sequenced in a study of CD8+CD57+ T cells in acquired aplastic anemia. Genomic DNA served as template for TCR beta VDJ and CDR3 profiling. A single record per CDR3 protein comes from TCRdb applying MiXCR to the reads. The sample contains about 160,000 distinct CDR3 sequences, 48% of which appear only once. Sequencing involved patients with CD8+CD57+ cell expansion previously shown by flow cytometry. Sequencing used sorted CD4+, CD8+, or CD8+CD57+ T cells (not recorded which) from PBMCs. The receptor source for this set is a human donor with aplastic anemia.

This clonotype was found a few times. CDR3 sequence: CASRGGWEGGQETQYF. The CDR3 DNA is TGTGCCAGCAGAGGGGGCTGGGAGGGAGGTCAAGAGACCCAGTACTTC. The gene calls are TRBV6-1 and TRBJ2-5; D may be TRBD1 or TRBD2 (7 bases each). V lost 6 bases, J lost 2 bases, and 19 bases lay in between. This CDR3 is 16 amino acids long. Germline loops: CDR1 MNHNS, CDR2 SASEGT.

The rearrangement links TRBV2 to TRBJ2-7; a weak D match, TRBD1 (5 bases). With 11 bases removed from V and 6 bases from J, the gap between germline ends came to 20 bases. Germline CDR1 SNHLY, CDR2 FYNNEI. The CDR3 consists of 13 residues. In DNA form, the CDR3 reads TGTGCCGCCAGTGGAGCCAGTGACAGCGAGCAGTACTTC. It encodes CAASGASDSEQYF.

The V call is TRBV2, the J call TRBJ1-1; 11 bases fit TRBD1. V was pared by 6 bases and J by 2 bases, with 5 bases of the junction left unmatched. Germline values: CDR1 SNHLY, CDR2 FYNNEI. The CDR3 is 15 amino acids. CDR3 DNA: TGTGCCAGCAGACCCGGGACAGGGGGAAACACTGAAGCTTTCTTT. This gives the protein CASRPGTGGNTEAFF.

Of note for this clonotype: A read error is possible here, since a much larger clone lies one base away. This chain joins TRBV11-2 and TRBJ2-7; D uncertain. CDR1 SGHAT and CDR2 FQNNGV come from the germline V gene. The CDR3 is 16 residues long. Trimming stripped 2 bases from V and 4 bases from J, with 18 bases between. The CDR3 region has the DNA TGTGCCAGCAGCTTAAGCCCCCGGTTGAACGATTACGAGCAGTACTTC. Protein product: CASSLSPRLNDYEQYF.

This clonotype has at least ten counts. CDR3 in amino acids: CASSGGTSGSDTQYF. DNA for the CDR3: TGTGCCAGCAGCGGCGGGACTAGCGGGTCGGATACGCAGTATTTT. The chain carries TRBV9 and TRBJ2-3, with 12 bases identical to TRBD2. With V trimmed by 3 bases and J by 6 bases, 5 bases remained unmatched. CDR1 is SGDLS and CDR2 is YYNGEE in the germline V gene. CDR3 length: 15 amino acids. The whole variable domain, filled in from reference TRBV9 and TRBJ2-3, reads DSGVTQTPKHLITATGQRVTLRCSPRSGDLSVYWYQQSLDQGLQFLIQYYNGEERAKGNILERFSAQQFPDLHSELNLSSLELGDSALYFCASSGGTSGSDTQYFGPGTRLTVL.

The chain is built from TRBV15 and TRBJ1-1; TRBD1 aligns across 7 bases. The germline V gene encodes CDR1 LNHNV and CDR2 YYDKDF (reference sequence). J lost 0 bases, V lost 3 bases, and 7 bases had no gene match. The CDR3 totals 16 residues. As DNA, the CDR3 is TGTGCCACCAGCAGTCAGACAGGGCTGATGAACACTGAAGCTTTCTTT. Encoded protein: CATSSQTGLMNTEAFF. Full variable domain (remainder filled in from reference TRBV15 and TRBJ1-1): DAMVIQNPRYQVTQFGKPVTLSCSQTLNHNVMYWYQQKSSQAPKLLFHYYDKDFNNEADTPDNFQSRRPNTSFCFLDIRSPGLGDTAMYLCATSSQTGLMNTEAFFGQGTRLTVV.

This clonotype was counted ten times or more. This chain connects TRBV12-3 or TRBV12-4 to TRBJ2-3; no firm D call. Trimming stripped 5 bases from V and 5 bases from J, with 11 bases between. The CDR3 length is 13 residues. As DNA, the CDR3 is TGTGCCAGCAGTCCCCCCTTTAGAGATACGCAGTATTTT. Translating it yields CASSPPFRDTQYF.

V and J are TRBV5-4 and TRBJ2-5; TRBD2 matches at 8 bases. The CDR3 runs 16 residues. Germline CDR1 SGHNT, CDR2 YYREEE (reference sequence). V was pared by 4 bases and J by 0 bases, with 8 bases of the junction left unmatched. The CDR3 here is CASSRSSSGDQETQYF. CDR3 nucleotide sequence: TGTGCCAGCAGCCGATCGAGTAGCGGGGACCAAGAGACCCAGTACTTC.

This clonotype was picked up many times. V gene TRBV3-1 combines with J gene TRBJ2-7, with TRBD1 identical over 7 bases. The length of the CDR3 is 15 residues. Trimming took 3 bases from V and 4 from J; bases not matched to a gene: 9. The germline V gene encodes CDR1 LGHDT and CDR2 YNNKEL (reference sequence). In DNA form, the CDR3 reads TGTGCCAGCAGCCAGACAGGGTCCCCTCCTTACGAGCAGTACTTC. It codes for CASSQTGSPPYEQYF.

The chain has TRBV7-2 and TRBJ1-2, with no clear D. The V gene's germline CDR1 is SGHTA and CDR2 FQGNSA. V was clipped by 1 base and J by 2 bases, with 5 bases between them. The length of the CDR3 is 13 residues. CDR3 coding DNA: TGTGCCAGCAGCTTAGATAAAAACTATGGCTACACCTTC. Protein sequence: CASSLDKNYGYTF.

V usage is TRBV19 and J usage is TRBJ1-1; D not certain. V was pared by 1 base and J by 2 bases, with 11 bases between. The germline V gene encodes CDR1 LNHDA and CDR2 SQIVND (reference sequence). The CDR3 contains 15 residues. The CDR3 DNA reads TGTGCCAGTAGTATAGGTGTAGGGTACAACACTGAAGCTTTCTTT. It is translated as CASSIGVGYNTEAFF.

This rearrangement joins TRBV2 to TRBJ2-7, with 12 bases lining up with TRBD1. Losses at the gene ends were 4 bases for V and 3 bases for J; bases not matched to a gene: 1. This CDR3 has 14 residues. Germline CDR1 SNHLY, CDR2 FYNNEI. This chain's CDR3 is CASSGDRGLYEQYF. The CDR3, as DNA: TGTGCCAGCAGTGGGGACAGGGGGCTCTACGAGCAGTACTTC. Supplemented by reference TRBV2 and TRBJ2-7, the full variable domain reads EPEVTQTPSHQVTQMGQEVILRCVPISNHLYFYWYRQILGQKVEFLVSFYNNEISEKSEIFDDQFSVERPDGSNFTLKIRSTKLEDSAMYFCASSGDRGLYEQYFGPGTRLTVT.

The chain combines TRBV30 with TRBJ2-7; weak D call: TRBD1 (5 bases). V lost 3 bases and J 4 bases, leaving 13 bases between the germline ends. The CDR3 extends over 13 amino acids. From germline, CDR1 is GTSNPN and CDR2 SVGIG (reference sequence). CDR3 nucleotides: TGTGCCTGGAGAAGGACATTATGGTACGAGCAGTACTTC. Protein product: CAWRRTLWYEQYF. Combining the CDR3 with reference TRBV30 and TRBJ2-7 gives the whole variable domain SQTIHQWPATLVQPVGSPLSLECTVEGTSNPNLYWYRQAAGRGLQLLFYSVGIGQISSEVPQNLSASRPQDRQFILSSKKLLLSDSGFYLCAWRRTLWYEQYFGPGTRLTVT.

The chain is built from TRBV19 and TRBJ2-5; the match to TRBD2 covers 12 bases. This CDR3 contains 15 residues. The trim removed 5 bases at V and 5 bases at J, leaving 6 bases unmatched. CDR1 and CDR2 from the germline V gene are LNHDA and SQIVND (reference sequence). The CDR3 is CASSQLAGGWETQYF. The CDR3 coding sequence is TGTGCCAGTAGTCAGCTAGCGGGGGGGTGGGAGACCCAGTACTTC.

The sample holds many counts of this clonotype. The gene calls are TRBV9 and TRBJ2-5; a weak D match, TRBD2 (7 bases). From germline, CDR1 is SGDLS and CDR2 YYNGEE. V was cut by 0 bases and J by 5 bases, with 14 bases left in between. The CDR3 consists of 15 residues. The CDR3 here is CASSVAGGGSETQYF. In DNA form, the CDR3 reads TGTGCCAGCAGCGTAGCCGGGGGCGGGAGCGAGACCCAGTACTTC. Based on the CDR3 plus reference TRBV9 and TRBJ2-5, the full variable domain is DSGVTQTPKHLITATGQRVTLRCSPRSGDLSVYWYQQSLDQGLQFLIQYYNGEERAKGNILERFSAQQFPDLHSELNLSSLELGDSALYFCASSVAGGGSETQYFGPGTRLLVL.

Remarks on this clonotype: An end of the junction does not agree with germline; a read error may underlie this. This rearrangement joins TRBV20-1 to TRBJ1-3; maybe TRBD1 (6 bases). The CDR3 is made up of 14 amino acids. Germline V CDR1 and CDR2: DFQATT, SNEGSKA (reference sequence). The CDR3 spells CGARGGASGNTIYF. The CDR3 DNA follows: TGCGGTGCTAGAGGGGGGGCTAGTGGAAACACCATATATTTT.